This entry concerns a single T cell receptor beta chain. Its cognate antigen is unknown. This sample is drawn from a study of shared clonotypes between healthy human individuals. Study as a whole: Every donor yielded three CD4 naive, three CD4 memory, two CD8 naive and one CD8 memory plate.

Germline loops: CDR1 SGHTA, CDR2 FQGNSA. V was cut by 5 bases and J by 6 bases, with 11 bases left in between. The CDR3 is 13 residues long. Sequenced by immunoSEQ multiplex PCR; TCRdb stores in-frame clones only, minus some. The sample lists 2 million to 2.5 million clones, under 97% occurring once. Overall study results and limits: Naive subsets typically showed greater estimated richness than memory subsets.

Within Nashville, Tennessee resided all donors, each a Caucasian adult. Memory CD4+ cells were the fraction left after CD45RA+ naive selection. The genes are TRBV7-2 and TRBJ2-1; D perhaps matches TRBD2 (5 bases). The sequencing sample was made of naive CD4+ T cells sorted from blood. Subset reported: CD45RA+ positively selected. This TCR was sampled from a man aged 18 to 35 in good health. The CDR3 is CASSAVSVNEQFF. In nucleotides, the CDR3 is TGTGCCAGCAGCGCGGTTAGCGTCAATGAGCAGTTCTTC. The whole variable domain, remainder taken from reference TRBV7-2 and TRBJ2-1, is GAGVSQSPSNKVTEKGKDVELRCDPISGHTALYWYRQSLGQGLEFLIYFQGNSAPDKSGLPSDRFSAERTGGSVSTLTIQRTQQEDSAVYLCASSAVSVNEQFFGPGTRLTVL.